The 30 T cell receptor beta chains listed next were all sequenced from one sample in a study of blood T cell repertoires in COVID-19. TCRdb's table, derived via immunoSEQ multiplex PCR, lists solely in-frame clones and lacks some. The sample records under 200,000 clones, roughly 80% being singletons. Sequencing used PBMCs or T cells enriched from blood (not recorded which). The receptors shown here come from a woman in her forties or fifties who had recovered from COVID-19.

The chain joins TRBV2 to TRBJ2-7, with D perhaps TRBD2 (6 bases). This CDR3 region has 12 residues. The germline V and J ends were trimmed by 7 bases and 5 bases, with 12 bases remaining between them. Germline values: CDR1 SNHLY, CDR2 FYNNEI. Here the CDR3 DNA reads TGTGCCAGCACGGAGGGGTCCCACGAGCAGTACTTC. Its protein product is CASTEGSHEQYF.

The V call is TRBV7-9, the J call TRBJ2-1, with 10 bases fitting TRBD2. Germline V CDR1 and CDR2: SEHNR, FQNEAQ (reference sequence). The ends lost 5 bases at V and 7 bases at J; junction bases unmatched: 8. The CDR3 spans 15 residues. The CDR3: CASSISGGDWNEQFF. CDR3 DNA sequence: TGTGCCAGCAGCATAAGCGGGGGGGATTGGAATGAGCAGTTCTTC.

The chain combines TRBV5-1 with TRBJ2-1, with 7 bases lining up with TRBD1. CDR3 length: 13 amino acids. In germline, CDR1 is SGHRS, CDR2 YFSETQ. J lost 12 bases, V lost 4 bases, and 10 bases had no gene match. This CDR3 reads CASSQGQMSGQFF. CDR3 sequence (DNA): TGCGCCAGCAGCCAGGGACAGATGAGTGGGCAGTTCTTC.

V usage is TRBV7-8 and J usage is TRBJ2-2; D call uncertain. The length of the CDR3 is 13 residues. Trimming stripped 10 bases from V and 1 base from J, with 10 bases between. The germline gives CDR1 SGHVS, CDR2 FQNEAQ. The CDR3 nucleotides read TGTGCCATAATGGCTCAGAACACCGGGGAGCTGTTTTTT. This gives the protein CAIMAQNTGELFF. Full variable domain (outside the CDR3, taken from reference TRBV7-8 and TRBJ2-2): GAGVSQSPRYKVAKRGQDVALRCDPISGHVSLFWYQQALGQGPEFLTYFQNEAQLDKSGLPSDRFFAERPEGSVSTLKIQRTQQEDSAVYLCAIMAQNTGELFFGEGSRLTVL.

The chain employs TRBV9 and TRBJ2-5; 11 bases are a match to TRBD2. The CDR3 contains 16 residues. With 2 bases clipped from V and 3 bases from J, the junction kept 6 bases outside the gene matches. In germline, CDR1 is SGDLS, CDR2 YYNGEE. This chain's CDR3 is CASSVTSGGPEETQYF. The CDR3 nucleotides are TGTGCCAGCAGCGTCACTAGCGGGGGACCGGAAGAGACCCAGTACTTC.

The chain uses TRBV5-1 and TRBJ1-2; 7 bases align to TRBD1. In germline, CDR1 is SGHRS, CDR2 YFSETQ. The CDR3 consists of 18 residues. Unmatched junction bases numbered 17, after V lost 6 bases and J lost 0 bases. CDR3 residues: CASNSWYTGEGSNYGYTF. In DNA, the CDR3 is TGCGCCAGCAACTCTTGGTACACAGGGGAAGGGTCTAACTATGGCTACACCTTC.

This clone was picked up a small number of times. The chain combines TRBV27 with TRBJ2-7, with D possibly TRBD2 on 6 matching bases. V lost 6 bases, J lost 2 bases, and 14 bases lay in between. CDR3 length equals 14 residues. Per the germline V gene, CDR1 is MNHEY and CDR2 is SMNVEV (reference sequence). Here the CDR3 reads CASRRELRAYEQYF. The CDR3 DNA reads TGTGCCAGCAGACGGGAGCTTAGGGCCTACGAGCAGTACTTC.

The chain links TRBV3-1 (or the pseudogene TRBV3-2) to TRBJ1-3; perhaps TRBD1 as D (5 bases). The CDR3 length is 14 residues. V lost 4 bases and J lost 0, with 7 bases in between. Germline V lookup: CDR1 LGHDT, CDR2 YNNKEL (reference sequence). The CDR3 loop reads CASSPRVSGNTIYF. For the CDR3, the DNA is TGTGCCAGCAGCCCCAGGGTCTCTGGAAACACCATATATTTT.

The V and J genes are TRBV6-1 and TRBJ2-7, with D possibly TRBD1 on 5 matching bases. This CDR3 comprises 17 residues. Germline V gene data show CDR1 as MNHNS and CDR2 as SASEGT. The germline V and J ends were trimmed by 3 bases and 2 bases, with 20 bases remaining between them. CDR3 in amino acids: CASSDRGLRVRAYEQYF. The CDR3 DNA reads TGTGCCAGCAGTGATAGGGGCCTCCGGGTCAGGGCCTACGAGCAGTACTTC.

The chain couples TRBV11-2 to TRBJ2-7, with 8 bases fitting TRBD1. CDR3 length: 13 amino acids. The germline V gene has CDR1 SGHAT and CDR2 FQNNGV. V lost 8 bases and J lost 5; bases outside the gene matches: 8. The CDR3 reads CASEDRGNDEQYF. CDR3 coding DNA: TGTGCCAGCGAAGACAGGGGCAACGACGAGCAGTACTTC.

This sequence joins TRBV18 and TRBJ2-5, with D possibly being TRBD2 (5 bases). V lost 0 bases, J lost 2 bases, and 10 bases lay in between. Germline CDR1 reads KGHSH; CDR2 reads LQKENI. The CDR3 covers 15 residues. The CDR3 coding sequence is TGTGCCAGCTCACCACCGGGCGGGCAACAAGAGACCCAGTACTTC. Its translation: CASSPPGGQQETQYF.

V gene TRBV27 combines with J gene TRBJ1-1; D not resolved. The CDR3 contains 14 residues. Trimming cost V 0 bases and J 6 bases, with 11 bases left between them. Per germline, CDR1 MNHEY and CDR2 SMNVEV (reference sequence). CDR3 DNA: TGTGCCAGCAGTTTATCGACGGGTGGCGCTGAAGCTTTCTTT. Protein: CASSLSTGGAEAFF.

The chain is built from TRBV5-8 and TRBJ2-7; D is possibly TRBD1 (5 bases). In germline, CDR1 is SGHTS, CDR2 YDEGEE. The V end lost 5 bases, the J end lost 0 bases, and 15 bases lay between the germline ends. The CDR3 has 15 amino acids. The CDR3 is CASRVQGIPSYEQYF. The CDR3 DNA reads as TGTGCCAGCAGGGTCCAGGGAATCCCCTCCTACGAGCAGTACTTC.

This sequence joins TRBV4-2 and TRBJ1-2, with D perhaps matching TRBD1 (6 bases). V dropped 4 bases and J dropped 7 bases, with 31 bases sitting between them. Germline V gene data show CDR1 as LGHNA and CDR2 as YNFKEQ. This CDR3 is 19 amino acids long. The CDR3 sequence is CASSPDHPLWDKTQGGYTF. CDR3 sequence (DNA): TGTGCCAGCAGCCCAGATCATCCTTTATGGGACAAAACGCAAGGTGGCTACACCTTC.

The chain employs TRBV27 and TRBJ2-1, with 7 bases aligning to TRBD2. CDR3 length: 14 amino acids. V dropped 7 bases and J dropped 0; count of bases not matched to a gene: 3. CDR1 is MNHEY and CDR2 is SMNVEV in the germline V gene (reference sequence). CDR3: CASNAGDSYNEQFF. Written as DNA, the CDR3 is TGTGCCAGCAATGCGGGGGACTCCTACAATGAGCAGTTCTTC.

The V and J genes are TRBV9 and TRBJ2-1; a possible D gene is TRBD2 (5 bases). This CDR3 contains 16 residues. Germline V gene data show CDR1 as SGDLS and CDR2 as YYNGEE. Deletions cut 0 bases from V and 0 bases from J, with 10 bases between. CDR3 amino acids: CASSVGPGNSYNEQFF. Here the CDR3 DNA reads TGTGCCAGCAGCGTAGGCCCGGGGAACTCCTACAATGAGCAGTTCTTC.

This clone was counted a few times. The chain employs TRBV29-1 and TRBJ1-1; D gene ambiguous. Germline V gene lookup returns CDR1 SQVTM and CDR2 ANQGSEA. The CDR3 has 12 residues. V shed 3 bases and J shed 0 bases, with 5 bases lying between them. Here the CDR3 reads CSVERMNTEAFF. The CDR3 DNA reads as TGCAGCGTTGAGCGAATGAACACTGAAGCTTTCTTT.

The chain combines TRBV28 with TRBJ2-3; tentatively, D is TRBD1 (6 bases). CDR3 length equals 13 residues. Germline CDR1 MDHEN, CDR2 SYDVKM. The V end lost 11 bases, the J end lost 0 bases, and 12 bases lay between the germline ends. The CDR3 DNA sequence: TGTGCCTCCAACAGGGCTAGCACAGATACGCAGTATTTT. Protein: CASNRASTDTQYF.

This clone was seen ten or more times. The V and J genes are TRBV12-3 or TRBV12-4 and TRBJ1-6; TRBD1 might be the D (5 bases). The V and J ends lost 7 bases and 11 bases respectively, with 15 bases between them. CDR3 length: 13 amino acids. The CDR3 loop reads CASKSGRGTPLHF. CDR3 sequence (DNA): TGTGCCAGCAAGTCAGGAAGGGGAACACCCCTCCACTTT.

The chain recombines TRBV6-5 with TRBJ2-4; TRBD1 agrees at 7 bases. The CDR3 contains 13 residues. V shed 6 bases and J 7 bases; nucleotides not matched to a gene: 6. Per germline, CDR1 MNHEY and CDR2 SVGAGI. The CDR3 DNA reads TGTGCCAGCAGGGGAACAGGGGTTAACATTCAGTACTTC. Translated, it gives CASRGTGVNIQYF.

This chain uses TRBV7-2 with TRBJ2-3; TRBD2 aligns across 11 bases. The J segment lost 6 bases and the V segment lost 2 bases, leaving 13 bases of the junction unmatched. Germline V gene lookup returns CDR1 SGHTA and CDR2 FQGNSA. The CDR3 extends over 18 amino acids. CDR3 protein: CASSLRPATSGVMDTQYF. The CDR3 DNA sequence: TGTGCCAGCAGCTTACGTCCCGCGACTAGCGGGGTCATGGATACGCAGTATTTT.

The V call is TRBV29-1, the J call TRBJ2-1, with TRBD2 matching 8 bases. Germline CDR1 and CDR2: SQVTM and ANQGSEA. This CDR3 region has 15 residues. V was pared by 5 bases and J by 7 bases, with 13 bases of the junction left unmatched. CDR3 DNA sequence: TGCAGCGTTCACCAGGGGACGGGAGGGCCGAATGAGCAGTTCTTC. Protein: CSVHQGTGGPNEQFF.

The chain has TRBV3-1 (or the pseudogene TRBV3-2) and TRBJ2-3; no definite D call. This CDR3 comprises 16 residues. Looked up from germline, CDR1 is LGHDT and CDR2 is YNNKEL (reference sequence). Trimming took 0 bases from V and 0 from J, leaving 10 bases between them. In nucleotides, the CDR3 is TGTGCCAGCAGCCAAGAGACGGGTGCTAGCACAGATACGCAGTATTTT. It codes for CASSQETGASTDTQYF.

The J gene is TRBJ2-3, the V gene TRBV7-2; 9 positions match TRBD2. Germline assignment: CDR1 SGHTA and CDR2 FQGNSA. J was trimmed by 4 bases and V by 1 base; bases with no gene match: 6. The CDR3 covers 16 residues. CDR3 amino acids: CASSLVGTSYADTQYF. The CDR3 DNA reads TGTGCCAGCAGCTTAGTAGGGACTAGCTATGCAGATACGCAGTATTTT.

This CDR3 is CATSLTSGGNQPQHF. The DNA for the CDR3 is TGTGCCACCAGTTTAACTTCAGGGGGGAATCAGCCCCAGCATTTT. V gene TRBV24-1 combines with J gene TRBJ1-5, with 7 bases aligning to TRBD1. Looked up from germline, CDR1 is KGHDR and CDR2 is SFDVKD. With 6 bases clipped from V and 4 bases from J, the junction kept 8 bases outside the gene matches. The CDR3 runs to 15 residues.

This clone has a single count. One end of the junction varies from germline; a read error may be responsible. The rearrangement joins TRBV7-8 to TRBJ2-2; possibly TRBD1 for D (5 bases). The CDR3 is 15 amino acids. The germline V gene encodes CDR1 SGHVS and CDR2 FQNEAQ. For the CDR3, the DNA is TGTGCCAGCAGATTAGGACAAGTGAACACCGGGGAGCTGTTTTTT. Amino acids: CASRLGQVNTGELFF. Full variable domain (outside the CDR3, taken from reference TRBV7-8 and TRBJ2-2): GAGVSQSPRYKVAKRGQDVALRCDPISGHVSLFWYQQALGQGPEFLTYFQNEAQLDKSGLPSDRFFAERPEGSVSTLKIQRTQQEDSAVYLCASRLGQVNTGELFFGEGSRLTVL.

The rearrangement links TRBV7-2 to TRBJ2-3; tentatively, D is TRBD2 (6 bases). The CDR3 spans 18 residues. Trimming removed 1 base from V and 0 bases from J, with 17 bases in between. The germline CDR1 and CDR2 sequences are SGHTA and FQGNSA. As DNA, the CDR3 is TGTGCCAGCAGCTTAGATCGGAGGCTAGCGCATAGCACAGATACGCAGTATTTT. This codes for CASSLDRRLAHSTDTQYF.

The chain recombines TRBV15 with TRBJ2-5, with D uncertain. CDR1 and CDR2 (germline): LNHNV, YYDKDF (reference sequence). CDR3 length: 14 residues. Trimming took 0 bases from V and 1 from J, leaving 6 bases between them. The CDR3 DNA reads TGTGCCACCAGCAGAGATACGGGCCAAGAGACCCAGTACTTC. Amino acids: CATSRDTGQETQYF.

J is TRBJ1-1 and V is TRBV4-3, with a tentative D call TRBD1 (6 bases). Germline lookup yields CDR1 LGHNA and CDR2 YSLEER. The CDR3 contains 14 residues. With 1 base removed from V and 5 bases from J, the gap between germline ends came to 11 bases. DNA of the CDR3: TGCGCCAGCAGCCAAGTAGCAGGGGAGACTGAAGCTTTCTTT. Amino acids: CASSQVAGETEAFF.

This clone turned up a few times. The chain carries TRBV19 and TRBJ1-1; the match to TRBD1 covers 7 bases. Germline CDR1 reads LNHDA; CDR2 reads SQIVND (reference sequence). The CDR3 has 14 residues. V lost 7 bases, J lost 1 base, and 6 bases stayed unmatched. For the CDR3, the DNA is TGTGCCAGTAACAGGGGAATGGGGAACACTGAAGCTTTCTTT. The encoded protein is CASNRGMGNTEAFF.